These T cell receptor beta chains were read from a single sample in a study of T-cell memory formation after mild COVID-19. Using its own MiXCR run on the 5' RACE reads, TCRdb lists one record per CDR3 protein. There are around 300,000 distinct CDR3 sequences in the sample; roughly an eighth occur only once, and roughly 21% lies in the top ten. What was sequenced was PBMCs or a T cell subset sorted from them (not recorded which). The receptors shown here come from a man aged 18-30 years who had mild COVID-19 (a few samples of this study predate the infection). Cell type and time point are not known. Each CDR3 is given without its conserved first and last residue. Clone size appears in some rows only: once, few, many, or a class for an expanded clone.

J gene | clone size | V gene | CDR3 protein
TRBJ1-1 | few | TRBV18 | ASCGVGGTKGTEAF
TRBJ1-1 | few | TRBV18 | ASSPVGQGAGTEAF
TRBJ1-3 | NA | TRBV3-1 | ASSPILLSGNTIY
TRBJ1-1 | NA | TRBV5-1 | ASSLGTGIFTEAF
TRBJ2-1 | many | TRBV7-3 | ASSSTGNTNEQF
TRBJ2-1 | NA | TRBV4-2 | ASSQLHGGRYNEQF
TRBJ2-5 | few | TRBV20-1 | SAPKRVRETQY
TRBJ1-5 | NA | TRBV6-5 | ASSYAPPGQEYNQPQH
TRBJ2-3 | NA | TRBV6-5 | ASSYSIADTQY
TRBJ1-2 | few | TRBV12-3/TRBV12-4 | ASSSRTGTGGYT
TRBJ1-1 | NA | TRBV6-1 | ASSEPSVGAF
TRBJ1-1 | NA | TRBV30 | AWNHFLWNTEAF
TRBJ1-2 | NA | TRBV4-2 | ASSQDLWGGYT
TRBJ2-3 | few | TRBV20-1 | SAFRWMRAQY
TRBJ2-7 | many | TRBV12-3/TRBV12-4 | ASRAGRRGRYEQY
TRBJ2-5 | NA | TRBV6-5 | ASSIAGAIQETQY
TRBJ2-7 | many | TRBV10-1 | ASSPRGPPYEQY
TRBJ1-5 | NA | TRBV20-1 | SADTGGNQPQH
TRBJ2-7 | NA | TRBV20-1 | SARPLRTGDSYEQY
TRBJ1-2 | NA | TRBV5-1 | ASSLHGGWMGYGYT
TRBJ2-3 | NA | TRBV7-9 | ASSTSGDTQY
TRBJ2-7 | few | TRBV7-8 | ASSSAGDSYEQY
TRBJ1-1 | NA | TRBV6-1 | ASRVLDLTEAF
TRBJ2-3 | few | TRBV20-1 | SAEGTEASTDTQY
TRBJ2-3 | NA | TRBV4-2 | ASSQETATDTQY
TRBJ1-2 | few | TRBV4-3 | ASSQDEGNYGYT